These 29 T cell receptor beta chains were sequenced from one sample in a study of technical replicates of blood from a handful of donors (dated by TCRdb to 2016 to 2017). Libraries were prepared through the immunoSEQ multiplex PCR assay. TCRdb took this table from immuneACCESS and kept in-frame rearrangements with V and J called. Such tables lack part of the clones; where checked against another copy, unresolved V genes explain under half of the gap, and the rest is unexplained. This sample holds about 81,000 clones; under 97% were observed only once. In total, the top ten clones hold around 0.37% of the sample. The sample taken for sequencing was T cells isolated from PBMCs. The receptors come from a human donor in good health.

The chain couples TRBV30 to TRBJ2-3, with D possibly TRBD2 on 5 matching bases. The CDR3 consists of 14 residues. V was shortened by 2 bases and J by 2 bases, with 11 bases between the two germline ends. In germline, CDR1 is GTSNPN, CDR2 SVGIG (reference sequence). The CDR3 loop reads CAWSPSRFTDTQYF. CDR3 DNA: TGTGCCTGGAGTCCTAGCAGGTTCACAGATACGCAGTATTTT.

The rearrangement uses TRBV10-3 and TRBJ2-7, with TRBD2 as a possible D gene (6 bases). Germline loops: CDR1 ENHRY, CDR2 SYGVKD. The CDR3 has 13 residues. V was clipped by 8 bases and J by 0 bases, with 11 bases between them. The CDR3 sequence is CAILRGSSYEQYF. DNA for the CDR3: TGTGCCATCCTCCGGGGGAGCTCCTACGAGCAGTACTTC.

The rearrangement links TRBV11-2 to TRBJ2-7, with D maybe TRBD1 (5 bases). CDR3 length: 15 residues. From germline, CDR1 is SGHAT and CDR2 FQNNGV. The V gene lost 0 bases and the J gene lost 8 bases, with 17 bases spanning the gap. Here the CDR3 DNA reads TGTGCCAGCAGCTTAGAAGGACATTTTGCGAGACAGCAGTACTTC. The encoded protein is CASSLEGHFARQQYF.

This chain connects TRBV6-5 to TRBJ2-5; D not certain. Germline V lookup: CDR1 MNHEY, CDR2 SVGAGI. Trimming pared 0 bases from V and 3 bases from J, leaving 14 bases between. The CDR3 totals 16 residues. The chain's CDR3 is CASSYSFGEREETQYF. The CDR3 DNA is TGTGCCAGCAGTTACTCGTTCGGAGAACGAGAAGAGACCCAGTACTTC.

The chain has TRBV4-2 and TRBJ2-2; D gene uncertain. The length of the CDR3 is 17 residues. Germline assignment: CDR1 LGHNA and CDR2 YNFKEQ. The V end was cut by 0 bases, the J end by 0 bases, with 11 bases between. CDR3 in amino acids: CASSQDVDSANTGELFF. The CDR3 DNA follows: TGTGCCAGCAGCCAAGATGTAGACTCCGCGAACACCGGGGAGCTGTTTTTT.

The chain carries TRBV19 and TRBJ1-2, with TRBD1 matching over 7 bases. The CDR3 is made up of 14 amino acids. Trimming took 6 bases from V and 2 from J; bases not matched to a gene: 6. CDR1 is LNHDA, CDR2 SQIVND, per germline (reference sequence). CDR3 in amino acids: CASSPGQKNYGYTF. Written as DNA, the CDR3 is TGTGCCAGTAGCCCGGGACAGAAAAACTATGGCTACACCTTC.

This clone came up a few times. This chain links TRBV11-3 with TRBJ2-1; no firm D call. Germline V gene sequence: CDR1 SGHNT, CDR2 YENEEA. V was clipped by 0 bases and J by 0 bases, with 3 bases between them. CDR3 length equals 14 residues. CDR3: CASSLDSSYNEQFF. As DNA, the CDR3 is TGTGCCAGCAGCTTAGACAGCTCCTACAATGAGCAGTTCTTC.

This clone was seen only a few times. This chain links TRBV30 with TRBJ1-1, with D possibly matching TRBD1 (6 bases). The CDR3 contains 13 residues. Germline V lookup: CDR1 GTSNPN, CDR2 SVGIG (reference sequence). V lost 4 bases to trimming and J lost 0 bases, with 9 bases between them. CDR3: CAWNREVNTEAFF. The CDR3 DNA follows: TGTGCCTGGAACAGGGAAGTGAACACTGAAGCTTTCTTT.

V is TRBV7-9 and J is TRBJ2-2; D remains unclear. This CDR3 contains 11 residues. Germline assignment: CDR1 SEHNR and CDR2 FQNEAQ (reference sequence). Trimming shortened V by 8 bases and J by 7 bases, and 8 bases separated the two germline ends. Here the CDR3 reads CASLAGGELFF. CDR3 DNA sequence: TGTGCCAGCTTAGCCGGCGGGGAGCTGTTTTTT.

This clone has a single count. The chain links TRBV6-1 to TRBJ2-7, with D tentatively TRBD1 (5 bases). The V and J ends lost 11 bases and 1 base respectively, with 12 bases between them. Germline CDR1 is MNHNS and CDR2 is SASEGT. The CDR3 has 12 residues. CDR3 DNA: TGTGCCGCAAAACAGGAGTCCTACGAGCAGTACTTC. Protein product: CAAKQESYEQYF.

This chain links TRBV14 with TRBJ2-2; unclear D gene. The CDR3 has 15 residues. The V gene lost 0 bases and the J gene lost 1 base, with 6 bases spanning the gap. Germline assignment: CDR1 SGHDN and CDR2 FVKESK. DNA for the CDR3: TGTGCCAGCAGCCAAGACTCAGTGAACACCGGGGAGCTGTTTTTT. Amino acid sequence: CASSQDSVNTGELFF.

The chain links TRBV19 to TRBJ1-2, with 7 bases fitting TRBD1. The germline V gene encodes CDR1 LNHDA and CDR2 SQIVND (reference sequence). The V gene end was trimmed by 7 bases and the J gene end by 3 bases; junction bases not matched to a gene: 5. The CDR3 runs to 13 residues. CDR3 in amino acids: CASKFDRDYGYTF. Here the CDR3 DNA reads TGTGCCAGTAAATTCGACAGGGACTATGGCTACACCTTC.

The chain links TRBV6-1 to TRBJ2-7; 7 bases fit TRBD1. The CDR3 extends over 15 amino acids. Germline loops: CDR1 MNHNS, CDR2 SASEGT. Germline trimming cut 6 bases from V and 0 bases from J; bases unmatched to any gene: 8. For the CDR3, the DNA is TGTGCCAGCAGGGATACAGGGGATCCCTCCTACGAGCAGTACTTC. Translating gives CASRDTGDPSYEQYF.

The CDR3 bases are TGTGCCATCAGTGATGGGACAGGGGTGTACGAGCAGTACTTC. Translating it yields CAISDGTGVYEQYF. The chain links TRBV10-3 to TRBJ2-7, with 10 bases identical to TRBD1. The CDR3 is 14 amino acids. The J segment lost 4 bases and the V segment lost 3 bases, leaving 3 bases of the junction unmatched. Germline values: CDR1 ENHRY, CDR2 SYGVKD.

The chain has TRBV7-6 and TRBJ1-5; D unresolved. Germline V gene lookup returns CDR1 SGHVS and CDR2 FNYEAQ. Trimming shortened V by 0 bases and J by 3 bases, and 3 bases separated the two germline ends. The CDR3 loop spans 13 amino acids. CDR3: CASSLAANQPQHF. DNA of the CDR3: TGTGCCAGCAGCTTAGCAGCCAATCAGCCCCAGCATTTT.

The chain couples TRBV28 to TRBJ2-1; 7 nucleotides line up with TRBD1. The CDR3 is 14 amino acids. V trimming: 5 bases; J trimming: 9 bases; junction bases outside the gene matches: 10. The V gene's germline CDR1 is MDHEN and CDR2 SYDVKM. CDR3 DNA sequence: TGTGCCAGCAGTCAACCAGACAGGGCCCGTGAGCAGTTCTTC. Protein sequence: CASSQPDRAREQFF.

The V and J genes are TRBV6-5 and TRBJ2-2, with 12 bases that match TRBD1. There are 15 residues in the CDR3. J lost 6 bases, V lost 5 bases, and 4 bases had no gene match. In germline, CDR1 is MNHEY, CDR2 SVGAGI. CDR3 nucleotide sequence: TGTGCCAGCAGTAGGGACAGGGGGCTACCCGGGGAGCTGTTTTTT. Translated: CASSRDRGLPGELFF.

This rearrangement joins TRBV6-5 to TRBJ2-7; TRBD1 matches 9 bases. There are 12 residues in the CDR3. After removal of 6 bases from V and 7 bases from J, the junction contained 4 bases not matched to a gene. CDR1 is MNHEY, CDR2 SVGAGI, per germline. The CDR3 region has the DNA TGTGCCAGCAGCTGGGACAGGGAGGAGCAGTACTTC. This encodes CASSWDREEQYF.

The chain carries TRBV7-8 and TRBJ2-1, with 11 bases aligning to TRBD2. Germline V gene sequence: CDR1 SGHVS, CDR2 FQNEAQ. The junction had 6 bases not matched to a gene; V was cut back by 1 base and J by 4 bases. The CDR3 is 17 residues long. CDR3 sequence: CASSLVPRLAGYNEQFF. The DNA of the CDR3 is TGTGCCAGCAGCTTAGTTCCGAGACTAGCGGGGTACAATGAGCAGTTCTTC. The full variable domain, its missing parts supplied by reference TRBV7-8 and TRBJ2-1, is GAGVSQSPRYKVAKRGQDVALRCDPISGHVSLFWYQQALGQGPEFLTYFQNEAQLDKSGLPSDRFFAERPEGSVSTLKIQRTQQEDSAVYLCASSLVPRLAGYNEQFFGPGTRLTVL.

This clone was seen only a few times. This chain joins TRBV9 and TRBJ2-3, with a weak D call TRBD2 (6 bases). Between the trimmed V and J ends, which lost 0 bases and 1 base, there was a span of 15 bases. Germline CDR1 reads SGDLS; CDR2 reads YYNGEE. The CDR3 consists of 17 residues. The CDR3 spells CASSVAGAILGTDTQYF. DNA for the CDR3: TGTGCCAGCAGCGTAGCGGGAGCGATACTTGGCACAGATACGCAGTATTTT.

This chain joins TRBV7-3 and TRBJ2-7; TRBD1 matches 8 bases. The junction had 4 bases not matched to a gene; V was cut back by 1 base and J by 2 bases. This CDR3 is 15 amino acids long. Germline CDR1 is SGHTA and CDR2 is FQGTGA. CDR3 region: CASSLRATGAYEQYF. The CDR3 region has the DNA TGTGCCAGCAGCTTAAGGGCGACAGGGGCCTACGAGCAGTACTTC.

The gene calls are TRBV15 and TRBJ2-1; D is uncertain. CDR1 is LNHNV, CDR2 YYDKDF, per germline (reference sequence). Trimming stripped 4 bases from V and 3 bases from J, with 10 bases between. CDR3 length: 14 amino acids. CDR3 DNA sequence: TGTGCCACCAGCACCGACAACTTCTACAATGAGCAGTTCTTC. Translation: CATSTDNFYNEQFF. The entire variable domain, with the rest obtained from reference TRBV15 and TRBJ2-1, is as follows: DAMVIQNPRYQVTQFGKPVTLSCSQTLNHNVMYWYQQKSSQAPKLLFHYYDKDFNNEADTPDNFQSRRPNTSFCFLDIRSPGLGDTAMYLCATSTDNFYNEQFFGPGTRLTVL.

The chain has TRBV10-3 and TRBJ1-3; 7 bases line up with TRBD1. Germline CDR1 reads ENHRY; CDR2 reads SYGVKD. This CDR3 has 14 residues. Trimming at V came to 10 bases and at J to 0 bases, leaving 6 bases not matched to a gene. The CDR3 protein is CATYRGLSGNTIYF. In nucleotides, the CDR3 is TGTGCCACGTACAGGGGACTCTCTGGAAACACCATATATTTT.

This sequence joins TRBV5-4 and TRBJ2-4; 8 bases agree with TRBD1. V lost 7 bases and J lost 4; bases outside the gene matches: 13. The CDR3 has 16 amino acids. The V gene's germline CDR1 is SGHNT and CDR2 YYREEE (reference sequence). The CDR3 DNA sequence: TGTGCCAGCTTCCATGAACGGGACAGGCAAAAAAACATTCAGTACTTC. It encodes CASFHERDRQKNIQYF. Full variable domain (missing parts from reference TRBV5-4 and TRBJ2-4): ETGVTQSPTHLIKTRGQQVTLRCSSQSGHNTVSWYQQALGQGPQFIFQYYREEENGRGNFPPRFSGLQFPNYSSELNVNALELDDSALYLCASFHERDRQKNIQYFGAGTRLSVL.

The chain links TRBV11-3 to TRBJ2-3, with a weak D call TRBD2 (5 bases). The germline CDR1 and CDR2 sequences are SGHNT and YENEEA. The CDR3 contains 15 residues. V gave up 5 bases and J gave up 3 bases, with 15 bases separating them. CDR3 residues: CASSPKERETDTQYF. CDR3 DNA sequence: TGTGCCAGCAGCCCTAAGGAGAGGGAGACAGATACGCAGTATTTT.

The V call is TRBV9, the J call TRBJ1-1; D might be TRBD1 (5 bases). The V and J ends lost 4 bases and 1 base respectively, with 14 bases between them. From germline, CDR1 is SGDLS and CDR2 YYNGEE. The CDR3 covers 15 residues. The CDR3 region is CASSTYAGGNTEAFF. CDR3 bases: TGTGCCAGCAGCACCTACGCGGGGGGGAACACTGAAGCTTTCTTT.

This clone was detected only a few times. The rearrangement uses TRBV7-3 and TRBJ1-1; D gene unclear. The CDR3 runs to 13 residues. Per the germline V gene, CDR1 is SGHTA and CDR2 is FQGTGA. Trimming cost V 2 bases and J 1 base, with 5 bases left between them. As DNA, the CDR3 is TGTGCCAGCAGCTTATCGAGGAACACTGAAGCTTTCTTT. Translated: CASSLSRNTEAFF.

This chain joins TRBV7-2 and TRBJ2-1; D is perhaps TRBD2 (5 bases). CDR1 is SGHTA and CDR2 is FQGNSA in the germline V gene. V was cut by 2 bases and J by 9 bases, with 14 bases left in between. The CDR3 runs 14 residues. Here the CDR3 reads CASSLLGREGEQFF. CDR3 sequence (DNA): TGTGCCAGCAGCTTATTGGGGAGAGAGGGTGAGCAGTTCTTC.

The rearrangement links TRBV9 to TRBJ2-3, with 11 bases fitting TRBD2. The CDR3 consists of 16 residues. Per the germline V gene, CDR1 is SGDLS and CDR2 is YYNGEE. V gave up 1 base and J gave up 5 bases; unmatched junction bases: 6. The chain's CDR3 is CASSVLGTSGLDTQYF. The CDR3 region has the DNA TGTGCCAGCAGCGTACTAGGGACTAGCGGTTTAGATACGCAGTATTTT.